This passage covers 10 T cell receptor beta chains from one sample sequenced in a study of blood T cells in healthy people across ages. For the second PCR, which ran for about 7 to 11 cycles, a sample-barcoded 5' primer and a J-beta primer mix were used. TCRdb independently ran MiXCR on the 5' RACE reads; one entry per CDR3 protein. Of roughly 800,000 distinct CDR3 sequences listed, roughly 40% are singletons. The sequencing input was blood. These receptor sequences come from a young man in good health.

This clonotype showed up just a few times. The genes are TRBV9 and TRBJ1-4, with TRBD1 matching 9 bases. This CDR3 is 18 amino acids long. V trimming: 4 bases; J trimming: 0 bases; junction bases outside the gene matches: 10. Germline values: CDR1 SGDLS, CDR2 YYNGEE. CDR3 protein: CASSTGTGTFTTNEKLFF. CDR3 sequence (DNA): TGTGCCAGCAGCACGGGGACAGGGACCTTTACAACTAATGAAAAACTGTTTTTT. The full variable domain, rest sourced from reference TRBV9 and TRBJ1-4, is DSGVTQTPKHLITATGQRVTLRCSPRSGDLSVYWYQQSLDQGLQFLIQYYNGEERAKGNILERFSAQQFPDLHSELNLSSLELGDSALYFCASSTGTGTFTTNEKLFFGSGTQLSVL.

Relative to its sample, this clonotype is medium-sized. In DNA, the CDR3 is TGTGCCAGCTCACCACCTGGGACAGGGACTCTATACGAGCAGTACTTC. This translates into CASSPPGTGTLYEQYF. V gene TRBV18 combines with J gene TRBJ2-7; 9 bases are shared with TRBD1. The CDR3 contains 16 residues. Germline lookup yields CDR1 KGHSH and CDR2 LQKENI. With 0 bases clipped from V and 4 bases from J, the junction kept 7 bases outside the gene matches.

The sample holds one count of this clonotype. This chain links TRBV7-2 with TRBJ2-3, with D perhaps matching TRBD2 (6 bases). Germline CDR1 SGHTA, CDR2 FQGNSA. Trimming stripped 5 bases from V and 8 bases from J, with 17 bases between. The CDR3 has 14 residues. Here the CDR3 reads CASSLRAAGGTQYF. CDR3 in DNA: TGTGCCAGCAGCCTAAGGGCCGCCGGGGGTACGCAGTATTTT.

This sequence joins TRBV13 and TRBJ2-7; 9 nucleotides align to TRBD1. Germline V gene lookup returns CDR1 PRHDT and CDR2 FYEKMQ (reference sequence). CDR3 length equals 15 residues. J was trimmed by 3 bases and V by 4 bases; bases with no gene match: 7. The CDR3 DNA is TGTGCCAGCAGCTCCACAGGGGGCGCAGTCTACGAGCAGTACTTC. This gives the protein CASSSTGGAVYEQYF.

This clonotype was detected only once. This CDR3 is missing its conserved last phenylalanine or tryptophan, likely due to a read error. CDR3 coding DNA: TGTGCCAGCAGTCAACCAGTTGGGCTTACGCAGTATTCT. Amino acid sequence: CASSQPVGLTQYS. This chain uses TRBV25-1 with TRBJ2-3; D remains unclear. This CDR3 is built from 13 residues. Trimming stripped 5 bases from V and 8 bases from J, with 14 bases between. Per germline, CDR1 MGHDK and CDR2 SYGVNS.

This clonotype has just a few counts. The chain joins TRBV4-1 to TRBJ1-1, with D unresolved. The CDR3 spans 15 residues. V was trimmed by 0 bases and J by 2 bases, leaving 10 bases between them. CDR1 MGHRA and CDR2 YSYEKL come from the germline V gene. CDR3 amino acids: CASSQDSGINTEAFF. The DNA of the CDR3 is TGCGCCAGCAGCCAAGATTCGGGGATAAACACTGAAGCTTTCTTT.

This clonotype was seen a single time. A much more abundant neighbour one base away suggests this may be a read error. This CDR3 reads CASSYSTSGVLETQFF. The CDR3 DNA reads TGTGCCAGCAGTTACTCGACTAGCGGGGTTCTGGAGACCCAGTTCTTC. V usage is TRBV6-5 and J usage is TRBJ2-1, with 11 nucleotides matching TRBD2. The CDR3 consists of 16 residues. Germline CDR1 reads MNHEY; CDR2 reads SVGAGI. The ends lost 0 bases at V and 13 bases at J; junction bases unmatched: 11.

This clonotype was seen only a few times. The V and J genes are TRBV3-1 and TRBJ2-1, with D possibly being TRBD1 or TRBD2 (6 bases each). V was cut by 5 bases and J by 5 bases, with 13 bases left in between. The CDR3 length is 14 residues. Germline V gene data show CDR1 as LGHDT and CDR2 as YNNKEL (reference sequence). DNA for the CDR3: TGTGCCAGCAGCGATAGGGGGGCAAACAATGAGCAGTTCTTC. Translation: CASSDRGANNEQFF.

This clonotype was seen ten or more times. This sequence joins TRBV4-3 and TRBJ1-2, with D unclear. Trimming stripped 0 bases from V and 0 bases from J, with 11 bases between. This CDR3 contains 16 residues. From germline, CDR1 is LGHNA and CDR2 YSLEER. The CDR3 nucleotides are TGCGCCAGCAGCCAAGAGCCTTCGGCGGCTAACTATGGCTACACCTTC. This encodes CASSQEPSAANYGYTF.

This clonotype was found many times. The V gene is TRBV12-3 or TRBV12-4, the J gene TRBJ1-1; TRBD1 aligns across 7 bases. V lost 1 base, J lost 5 bases, and 7 bases stayed unmatched. This CDR3 has 15 amino acids. The DNA of the CDR3 is TGTGCCAGCAGTTTAGTCCAAGGGGGCCTGACTGAAGCTTTCTTT. This encodes CASSLVQGGLTEAFF.